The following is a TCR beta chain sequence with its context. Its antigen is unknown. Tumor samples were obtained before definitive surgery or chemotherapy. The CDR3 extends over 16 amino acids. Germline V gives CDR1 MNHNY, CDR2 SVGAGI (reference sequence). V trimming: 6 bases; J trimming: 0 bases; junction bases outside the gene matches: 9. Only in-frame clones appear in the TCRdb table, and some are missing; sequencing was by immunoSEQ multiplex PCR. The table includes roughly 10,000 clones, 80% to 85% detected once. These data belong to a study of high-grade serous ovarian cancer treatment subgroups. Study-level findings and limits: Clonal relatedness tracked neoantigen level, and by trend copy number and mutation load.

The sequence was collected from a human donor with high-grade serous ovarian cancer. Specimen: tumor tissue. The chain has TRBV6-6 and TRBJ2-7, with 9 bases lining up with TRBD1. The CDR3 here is CASRHTGTGSSYEQYF. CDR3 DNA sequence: TGTGCCAGCAGGCATACCGGGACAGGGAGCTCCTACGAGCAGTACTTC.